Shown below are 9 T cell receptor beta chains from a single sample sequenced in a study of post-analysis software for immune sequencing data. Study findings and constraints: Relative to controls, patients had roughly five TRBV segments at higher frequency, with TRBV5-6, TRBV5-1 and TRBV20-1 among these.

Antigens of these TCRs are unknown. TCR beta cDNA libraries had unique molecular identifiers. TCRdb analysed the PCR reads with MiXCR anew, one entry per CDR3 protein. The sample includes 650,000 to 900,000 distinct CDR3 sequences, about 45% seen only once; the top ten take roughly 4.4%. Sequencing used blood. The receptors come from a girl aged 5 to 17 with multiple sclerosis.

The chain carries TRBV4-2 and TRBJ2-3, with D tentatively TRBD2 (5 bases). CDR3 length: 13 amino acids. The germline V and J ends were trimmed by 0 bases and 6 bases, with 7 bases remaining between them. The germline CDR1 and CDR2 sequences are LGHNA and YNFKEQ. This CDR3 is CASSQEPSDTQYF. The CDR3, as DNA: TGTGCCAGCAGCCAAGAGCCTAGCGATACGCAGTATTTT.

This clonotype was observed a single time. The CDR3 region has the DNA TGTGCCAGCCGCTTAGACAGGGGGCCCGAGACCCAGTACTTC. Its translation: CASRLDRGPETQYF. This chain connects TRBV2 to TRBJ2-5; 10 bases are a match to TRBD1. Germline values: CDR1 SNHLY, CDR2 FYNNEI. V lost 8 bases, J lost 5 bases, and 8 bases stayed unmatched. The CDR3 loop spans 14 amino acids. The full variable domain, its missing parts supplied by reference TRBV2 and TRBJ2-5, is EPEVTQTPSHQVTQMGQEVILRCVPISNHLYFYWYRQILGQKVEFLVSFYNNEISEKSEIFDDQFSVERPDGSNFTLKIRSTKLEDSAMYFCASRLDRGPETQYFGPGTRLLVL.

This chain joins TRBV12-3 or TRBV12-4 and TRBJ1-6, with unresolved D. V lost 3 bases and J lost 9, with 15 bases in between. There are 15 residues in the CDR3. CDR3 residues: CASSFLSQEASPLHF. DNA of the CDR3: TGTGCCAGCAGTTTTTTATCCCAGGAGGCTTCACCCCTCCACTTT.

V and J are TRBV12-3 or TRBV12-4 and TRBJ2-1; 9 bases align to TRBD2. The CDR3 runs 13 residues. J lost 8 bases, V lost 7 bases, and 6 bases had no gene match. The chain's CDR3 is CASTTGLAYEQFF. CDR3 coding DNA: TGTGCCAGCACCACGGGACTAGCCTATGAGCAGTTCTTC.

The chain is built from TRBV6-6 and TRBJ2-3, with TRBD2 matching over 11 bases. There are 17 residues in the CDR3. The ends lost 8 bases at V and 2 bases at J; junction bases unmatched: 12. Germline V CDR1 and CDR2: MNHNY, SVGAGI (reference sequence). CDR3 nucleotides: TGTGCCAGCGGTACCTACTCGGGACTAGCGGTCACAGATACGCAGTATTTT. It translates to CASGTYSGLAVTDTQYF.

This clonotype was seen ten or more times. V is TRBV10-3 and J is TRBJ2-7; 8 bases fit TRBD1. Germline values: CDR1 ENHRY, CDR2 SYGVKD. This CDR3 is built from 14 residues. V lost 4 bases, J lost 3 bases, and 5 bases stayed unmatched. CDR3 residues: CAISAGGQGYEQYF. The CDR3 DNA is TGTGCCATCAGTGCTGGTGGACAGGGCTACGAGCAGTACTTC.

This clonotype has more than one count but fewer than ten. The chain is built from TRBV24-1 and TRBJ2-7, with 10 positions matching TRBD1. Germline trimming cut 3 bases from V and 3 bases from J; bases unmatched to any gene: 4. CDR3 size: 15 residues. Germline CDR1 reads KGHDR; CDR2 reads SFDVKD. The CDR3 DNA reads TGTGCCACCAGTGATCCCGGGACAGGGGTCTACGAGCAGTACTTC. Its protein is CATSDPGTGVYEQYF.

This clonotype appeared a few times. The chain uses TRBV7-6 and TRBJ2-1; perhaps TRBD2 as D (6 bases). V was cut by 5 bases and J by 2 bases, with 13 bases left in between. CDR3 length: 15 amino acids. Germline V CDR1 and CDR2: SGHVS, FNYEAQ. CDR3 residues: CASSQIAETYNEQFF. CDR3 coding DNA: TGTGCCAGCAGCCAAATAGCGGAGACCTACAATGAGCAGTTCTTC.

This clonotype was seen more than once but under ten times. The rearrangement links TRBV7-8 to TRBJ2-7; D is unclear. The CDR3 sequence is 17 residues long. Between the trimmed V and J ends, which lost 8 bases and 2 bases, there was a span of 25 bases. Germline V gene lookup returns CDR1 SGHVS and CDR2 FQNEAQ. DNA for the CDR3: TGTGCCAGCTTTCCCTTCCGGTCCCCAGGCCCTACCTACGAGCAGTACTTC. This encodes CASFPFRSPGPTYEQYF.